These T cell receptor beta chains were read from a single sample in a study of identifying expanded T cells in peripheral blood. Only in-frame clones appear in the TCRdb table, and some are missing; sequencing was by immunoSEQ multiplex PCR. The data contain approximately 57,000 clones, roughly 90% of them singletons. The specimen was blood. Receptors were obtained from a person aged 18 to 69 in good health. CDR3s include the opening cysteine and the closing phenylalanine or tryptophan. Fields, in order: V gene, clone size, J gene, D gene, CDR3 DNA, CDR3 protein. D genes are given only for firm matches. Clone size is not always given. Where it is, it says once, few, many or a class for expanded clones.

TRBV27	NA	TRBJ1-6	TRBD1	TGTGCCAGCAGTTTAGGGACAGGGGTTTCACCCCTCCACTTT	CASSLGTGVSPLHF
TRBV7-2	once	TRBJ2-3	NA	TGTGCCAGCAGCGCGGACTTTGCGACGCAGTATTTT	CASSADFATQYF
TRBV4-3	NA	TRBJ1-1	NA	TGCGCCAGCAGCCAAGACGCACGAGGGGTGGTTTGGGCTTTCTTT	CASSQDARGVVWAFF
TRBV2	NA	TRBJ1-2	NA	TGTGCCAGCAGTGAGGGGGAAAACTATGGCTACACCTTC	CASSEGENYGYTF
TRBV12-1	NA	TRBJ2-7	NA	TGTGCCAGCAGCTTACACATCTACGAGCAGTACTTC	CASSLHIYEQYF
TRBV18	NA	TRBJ1-1	TRBD1	TGTGCCAGCTCACCTCAAGGGACAGGGTCTGGCACTGAAGCTTTCTTT	CASSPQGTGSGTEAFF
TRBV5-1	once	TRBJ1-1	NA	TGCGCCAGCAGCTTGAGGGAGATGAACACTGAAGCTTTCTTT	CASSLREMNTEAFF
TRBV30	NA	TRBJ1-1	NA	TGTGCCTGGAGTGCCCGTCTTCTGAACACTGAAGCTTTCTTT	CAWSARLLNTEAFF
TRBV5-4	few	TRBJ2-2	TRBD2	TGTGCCAGCAGCGTCCCGGGTAGCGGGATCACCGGGGAGCTGTTTTTT	CASSVPGSGITGELFF
TRBV5-8	NA	TRBJ2-3	NA	TGTGCCAGCAGCTCGAGGGGGGAAGATACGCAGTATTTT	CASSSRGEDTQYF
TRBV11-2	NA	TRBJ2-7	NA	TGTGCCAGCAGCGCGGCTTCCTACGAGCAGTACTTC	CASSAASYEQYF